This is a list of T cell receptor beta chains from one sample in a study of blood T cell repertoires in COVID-19. Produced via immunoSEQ multiplex PCR; TCRdb's table is partial and in-frame only. The table has about 140,000 clones, 60% to 80% seen once. Sample: peripheral blood. These receptors came from a woman in her fifties or sixties with active or convalescent COVID-19. CDR3s include the opening cysteine and the closing phenylalanine or tryptophan. The D gene is left open where the match is weak. The listing skips clone size in some rows; elsewhere it reads once, few, many or a size class.

size,V,J,D,DNA,CDR3
once,TRBV2,TRBJ2-5,TRBD2,TGTGCCAGCAAAAGGACTAGCGGGCAAGAGACCCAGTACTTC,CASKRTSGQETQYF
-,TRBV9,TRBJ2-5,TRBD2,TGTGCCAGCAGCGCGGGACTAGCGGAAGAGACCCAGTACTTC,CASSAGLAEETQYF
-,TRBV19,TRBJ2-5,-,TGTGCCAGTAGTAAGCACCACGGGGCGGGAACTCAAGAGACCCAGTACTTC,CASSKHHGAGTQETQYF
few,TRBV4-3,TRBJ2-7,-,TGCGCCAGCAGCCAAGCTCGTGAGTTCCCCTACGAGCAGTACTTC,CASSQAREFPYEQYF
-,TRBV30,TRBJ2-1,-,TGTGCCTGCAGGAGGTTCAATGAGCAGTTCTTC,CACRRFNEQFF
-,TRBV30,TRBJ1-2,-,TGTGCCTGGAGTCTTAACTATGGCTACACCTTC,CAWSLNYGYTF
few,TRBV7-9,TRBJ2-7,-,TGTGCCAGCAGCAAATCGGGTCTATCCTCCGAGCAGTACTTC,CASSKSGLSSEQYF
-,TRBV4-3,TRBJ2-3,TRBD1,TGCGCCAGCAGCCAAGATGAGGGGGCGCGAAAAGATACGCAGTATTTT,CASSQDEGARKDTQYF
-,TRBV20-1,TRBJ1-1,-,TGCAGTGCTAGTCAGGGCGTGAACACTGAAGCTTTCTTT,CSASQGVNTEAFF
-,TRBV4-3,TRBJ2-3,-,TGCGCCAGCAGCCAAGATTTCCGGGGATACACAGATACGCAGTATTTT,CASSQDFRGYTDTQYF
-,TRBV6-5,TRBJ1-1,TRBD1,TGTGCCAGCAGTTACCTGAGGGACAGGGGGCCAACTGAAGCTTTCTTT,CASSYLRDRGPTEAFF
-,TRBV27,TRBJ1-1,-,TGTGCCAGCAGCTTAAACCGGGGCACTGAAGCTTTCTTT,CASSLNRGTEAFF
few,TRBV24-1,TRBJ1-2,TRBD1,TGTGCCACCAGCTTGCGGACAGGGCTACGTTATGGCTACACCTTC,CATSLRTGLRYGYTF
-,TRBV9,TRBJ2-2,TRBD1,TGTGCCAGCAGCGTTACAGGGGGCCAGGGGGAGCTGTTTTTT,CASSVTGGQGELFF
few,TRBV27,TRBJ2-1,TRBD2,TGTGCCAGCAGTTTTGGGCGGGAGGCCTACAATGAGCAGTTCTTC,CASSFGREAYNEQFF
-,TRBV6-5,TRBJ2-7,TRBD1,TGTGCCAGCAGCCCCCCGGGACAGGGGGCGTACGAGCAGTACTTC,CASSPPGQGAYEQYF
-,TRBV7-2,TRBJ2-1,TRBD1,TGTGCCAGCAGCGGGGACAGGGCCTTTGAGTTCTTC,CASSGDRAFEFF
-,TRBV6-2/TRBV6-3,TRBJ1-4,-,TGTGCCAGCAGTTACTCCCCACAGGATAATGAAAAACTGTTTTTT,CASSYSPQDNEKLFF
-,TRBV28,TRBJ2-3,-,TGTGCCAGCAGTAGGGGTGGGGAGGCAGATACGCAGTATTTT,CASSRGGEADTQYF
once,TRBV6-2/TRBV6-3,TRBJ2-5,TRBD2,TGTGCCAGCAGTTACATAACTAGCGGAGCTGGGGAGACCCAGTACTTC,CASSYITSGAGETQYF
-,TRBV5-1,TRBJ1-2,-,TGCGCCAGCAGCTTGGCCTATGTGTTGACACCCTATGGCTACACCTTC,CASSLAYVLTPYGYTF
few,TRBV20-1,TRBJ1-2,-,TGCAGTGCTAGTGATGGCCGCCGCCCGCATGGCTACACCTTC,CSASDGRRPHGYTF
-,TRBV7-2,TRBJ2-1,TRBD2,TGTGCCAGCAGCTCCCGACTAGCGGACTACAATGAGCAGTTCTTC,CASSSRLADYNEQFF
-,TRBV3-1/TRBV3-2,TRBJ2-5,-,TGTGCCAGCAGCCAAGACAGGGGATACCAAGAGACCCAGTACTTC,CASSQDRGYQETQYF
-,TRBV18,TRBJ2-5,TRBD2,TGTGCCAGCTCACCATCTGGACTAGCGGGAGGGCTGGGAAAGACCCAGTACTTC,CASSPSGLAGGLGKTQYF
-,TRBV7-2,TRBJ1-2,-,TGTGCCAGCAGCTTAAACAGGAGATCTTATGGCTACACCTTC,CASSLNRRSYGYTF
-,TRBV27,TRBJ1-1,-,TGTGCCAGCAGTTTGTGGGGGGGGGAGGAAGGCACTGAAGCTTTCTTT,CASSLWGGEEGTEAFF
-,TRBV30,TRBJ2-3,-,TGTGCCTGGAGTGTATCACGGAGCTCTAGCACAGATACGCAGTATTTT,CAWSVSRSSSTDTQYF
few,TRBV7-2,TRBJ1-2,TRBD1,TGTGCCAGCAGCCGGGGACAGGCCAACTATGGCTACACCTTC,CASSRGQANYGYTF
-,TRBV19,TRBJ2-3,TRBD1,TGTGCCAGTACCCGGACAGGGGCCCGCACAGATACGCAGTATTTT,CASTRTGARTDTQYF
-,TRBV4-3,TRBJ2-1,TRBD2,TGCGCCAGCAGCCAAGATCGGACTAGCGGGAGGAATGAGCAGTTCTTC,CASSQDRTSGRNEQFF
few,TRBV28,TRBJ1-2,TRBD1,TGTGCCAGCAGTTTATGGGGGACAGGCTATGGCTACACCTTC,CASSLWGTGYGYTF
-,TRBV19,TRBJ1-6,-,TGTGCCAGTAAAAAAGCTAATAATTCACCCCTCCACTTT,CASKKANNSPLHF
-,TRBV4-2,TRBJ2-7,TRBD2,TGTGCCAGCAGCCAAGATTCGACTAGCGGGAGGGCCACCAACGAGCAGTACTTC,CASSQDSTSGRATNEQYF
-,TRBV3-1/TRBV3-2,TRBJ2-1,TRBD2,TGTGCCAGCAGCCCCCGGACTAGCGGGAGCGATAAGCAGTTCTTC,CASSPRTSGSDKQFF
-,TRBV9,TRBJ2-2,TRBD2,TGTGCCAGCAGCACTAGCGGGAGGGCCCTCACCGGGGAGCTGTTTTTT,CASSTSGRALTGELFF
-,TRBV3-1/TRBV3-2,TRBJ1-5,TRBD1,TGTGCCAGCAGCGTCCGGACAGGGGCCGATAGCAATCAGCCCCAGCATTTT,CASSVRTGADSNQPQHF
-,TRBV9,TRBJ1-5,TRBD1,TGTGCCAGCAGCGGCTCCGGGACAGGGGGGTCGGGGCAGCCCCAGCATTTT,CASSGSGTGGSGQPQHF
once,TRBV11-3,TRBJ2-1,TRBD1,TGTGCCAGCTCCCACGCTAGACAGGGGATGGGCTACAATGAGCAGTTCTTC,CASSHARQGMGYNEQFF
-,TRBV19,TRBJ1-2,-,TGTGCCAGTACTCTCAGCTCGGGACTTGGCTACACCTTC,CASTLSSGLGYTF
-,TRBV5-1,TRBJ1-2,-,TGCGCCAGCAGCTTGGAGAGCGGTGCCCTCTATGGCTACACCTTC,CASSLESGALYGYTF
-,TRBV3-1/TRBV3-2,TRBJ2-7,-,TGTGCCAGCAGCCAAACGTTCGGGAACTACGAGCAGTACTTC,CASSQTFGNYEQYF
-,TRBV20-1,TRBJ2-7,-,TGCAGTGCTAGAGTCCAGTACGAGCAGTACTTC,CSARVQYEQYF
-,TRBV7-2,TRBJ2-3,-,TGTGCCAGCAGCTCCTTAGTAGATACGCAGTATTTT,CASSSLVDTQYF
-,TRBV9,TRBJ2-1,TRBD2,TGTGCCAGCAGCGTAAGGGCCCGGGGTCTAGCGGGAGAAGGCAATGAGCAGTTCTTC,CASSVRARGLAGEGNEQFF
once,TRBV3-1/TRBV3-2,TRBJ1-3,-,TGTGCCAGCAGCCAAGATGACAGCTCTGGAAACACCATATATTTT,CASSQDDSSGNTIYF
once,TRBV7-3,TRBJ1-6,-,TGTGCCAGCAGCTTAACCCCGGGGGGTTCACCCCTCCACTTT,CASSLTPGGSPLHF
-,TRBV2,TRBJ2-1,TRBD1,TGTGCCAGCAGTGAAACCGAGGGACAGGCCGGAAACAATGAGCAGTTCTTC,CASSETEGQAGNNEQFF
-,TRBV19,TRBJ2-1,-,TGTGCCAGTAGTACCCACCCCAGGGGTTTTCTTAATGAGCAGTTCTTC,CASSTHPRGFLNEQFF
-,TRBV20-1,TRBJ2-1,TRBD2,TGCAGTGCTAGTTTTGTGGCGGGAGGGAGGAATGAGCAGTTCTTC,CSASFVAGGRNEQFF
hyperexpanded,TRBV30,TRBJ1-1,TRBD1,TGTGCTCTCGGACAGGGGAACTCTGAAGCTTTCTTT,CALGQGNSEAFF